The source of this TCR beta chain is a study of identical twins. V lost 7 bases, J lost 6 bases, and 13 bases stayed unmatched. This CDR3 is built from 16 residues. The germline V gene has CDR1 SGDLS and CDR2 YYNGEE. MiXCR, applied by TCRdb to the 5' RACE reads, yields one record per CDR3 protein. The sample records 600,000 to 800,000 distinct CDR3 sequences, 21% being singletons. These data also formed part of another study, on T cells expressing NK-cell markers. That work states: Eight donors were sequenced, seven testing HCMV-seropositive and one testing seronegative.

This receptor was identified in a woman younger than 30 in good health. The sample was PBMCs. The chain couples TRBV9 to TRBJ2-1; TRBD2 matches at 10 bases. CDR3 coding DNA: TGTGCCAGCGCTAAGGCTCTAGCGGGAGATCCCAATGAGCAGTTCTTC. Its translation is CASAKALAGDPNEQFF.